These T cell receptor beta chains were read from a single sample in a study of blood T cell repertoires in COVID-19. The protocol was immunoSEQ multiplex PCR, while the TCRdb copy is restricted to in-frame clones and leaves out a portion. Here the sample spans 250,000 to 300,000 clones, 80% to 95% being singletons. The sample taken for sequencing was peripheral blood. These receptors all come from a young woman with COVID-19, enrolled during active disease. Each CDR3 is given with its conserved first and last residue. The D gene is left open where the match is weak. Not every row has a clone size; where given, it reads once, few, many or a size class.

v_call,clone_size,j_call,d_call,cdr3_nt,cdr3_aa
TRBV9,-,TRBJ2-5,TRBD1,TGTGCCAGCAGCCCCAGGGACAGGGATTTCGAGACCCAGTACTTC,CASSPRDRDFETQYF
TRBV15,-,TRBJ1-3,-,TGTGCCACCAGCAGAGATGATCAGTCTGGAAACACCATATATTTT,CATSRDDQSGNTIYF
TRBV20-1,-,TRBJ2-1,-,TGCAGTGCTGAAAGGGGTGATGAGCAGTTCTTC,CSAERGDEQFF
TRBV6-1,-,TRBJ2-7,TRBD1,TGTGCCAGCAGTGAAGTTGGGACAGGGGCCTACGAGCAGTACTTC,CASSEVGTGAYEQYF
TRBV9,-,TRBJ1-1,-,TGTGCCAGCAGCGGACAGGCAGGCACTGAAGCTTTCTTT,CASSGQAGTEAFF
TRBV5-1,-,TRBJ1-1,-,TGCGCCAGCAGCTTGGATAGCACTGAAGCTTTCTTT,CASSLDSTEAFF
TRBV10-3,-,TRBJ1-3,-,TGTGCCATCAGTGATTTGGAAGGGGACTCCTCTGGAAACACCATATATTTT,CAISDLEGDSSGNTIYF
TRBV7-8,once,TRBJ2-2,-,TGTGCCAGCAGCTTAACTCTACGGGCAGGGGAGACCGGGGAGCTGTTTTTT,CASSLTLRAGETGELFF
TRBV5-6,-,TRBJ2-7,TRBD2,TGTGCCAGCAGCTTGGGGCCGGCGGGAGTCTCCTACGAGCAGTACTTC,CASSLGPAGVSYEQYF
TRBV30,-,TRBJ1-5,-,TGTGCCTGGAGTGTAACCCGGAGGGGCAATCAGCCCCAGCATTTT,CAWSVTRRGNQPQHF
TRBV19,-,TRBJ1-5,-,TGTGCCAGTAGCAGGCAAGGTCAGCCCCAGCATTTT,CASSRQGQPQHF
TRBV30,-,TRBJ1-2,-,TGTGCCTGGACTTATCCACAGGCGAACTATGGCTACACCTTC,CAWTYPQANYGYTF
TRBV5-1,-,TRBJ1-1,-,TGCGCCAGCAGCCCCTTAGTGAACACTGAAGCTTTCTTT,CASSPLVNTEAFF
TRBV5-4,-,TRBJ2-5,TRBD2,TGTGCCAGCAGCGTCGGGACTAGCGGGAGGGCCAACCAAGAGACCCAGTACTTC,CASSVGTSGRANQETQYF
TRBV5-6,-,TRBJ1-6,-,TGTGCCAGCAGCCCCGGCGGTGGAAGATCACCCCTCCACTTT,CASSPGGGRSPLHF
TRBV15,-,TRBJ1-1,TRBD1,TGTGCCACCAGCAGAAAGGACAGGGGGAACACTGAAGCTTTCTTT,CATSRKDRGNTEAFF